This TCR beta chain was documented in a study of blood T cell repertoires in COVID-19. Study as a whole: The cDNA or gDNA used as material had been derived from T cells, B-cell-depleted T cells, or PBMCs.

This CDR3 is built from 13 residues. Germline V gives CDR1 MNHEY, CDR2 SMNVEV (reference sequence). Trimming removed 4 bases at V and 3 bases at J, with 7 bases between. The age range of participants was about 18 to 90 years, with residence in about two dozen US areas. TCRdb's table, derived via immunoSEQ multiplex PCR, lists solely in-frame clones and lacks some. The table records about 170,000 clones, 79% of them present only once. The receptor was isolated from a woman in her 70s in a cohort exposed to, infected with or recovered from COVID-19 (not recorded which). Sequenced sample: PBMCs or T cells enriched from blood (not recorded which). This sequence joins TRBV27 and TRBJ1-3, with D unresolved. CDR3 DNA sequence: TGTGCCAGCAGTTCGGTCATTGGAAACACCATATATTTT. Amino acid sequence: CASSSVIGNTIYF.